The entry below gives a single TCR beta chain sequence along with its context. What it binds is not known. The data belong to a study of T cell responses to AZD1222 COVID-19 vaccine. Germline V gene sequence: CDR1 LGHNA, CDR2 YNFKEQ. Trimming removed 1 base from V and 1 base from J; junction bases left unmatched: 8. This CDR3 comprises 19 residues. Data came from immunoSEQ multiplex PCR; TCRdb stores just in-frame clones and leaves some out. The sample has about 97,000 clones; 86% are singletons. Study-level points and caveats: The study reported that nearly half of spike-specific TCRs target unmutated variant regions.

The sequenced sample was peripheral blood, obtained on day 0 of AZD1222 vaccination. The TCR sequence derives from an adult in good health. The rearrangement joins TRBV4-2 to TRBJ1-5; 12 bases align to TRBD1. This chain's CDR3 is CASSQGSGTGGLSNQPQHF. CDR3 DNA: TGTGCCAGCAGCCAAGGTTCCGGGACAGGGGGCCTGAGCAATCAGCCCCAGCATTTT.